The rows below give T cell receptor beta chains drawn from one sample of a study of blood T cell repertoires in COVID-19. The protocol was immunoSEQ multiplex PCR, while the TCRdb copy is restricted to in-frame clones and leaves out a portion. Here the sample spans about 320,000 clones, approximately 89% being singletons. The sample was peripheral blood. The receptors derive from a woman aged 30 to 39 with COVID-19, enrolled during active disease. The CDR3 runs from the conserved cysteine through the conserved F or W. The D gene is left open where the match is weak. For some rows the clone size is stated as once, few or many, or as a class when expanded; others skip it.

len	abundance	v_gene	d_gene	j_gene	CDR3nt	CDR3aa
14	NA	TRBV5-4	TRBD2	TRBJ2-2	TGTGCCACCGGACTAGCGGGGTACACCGGGGAGCTGTTTTTT	CATGLAGYTGELFF
15	NA	TRBV18	TRBD2	TRBJ2-2	TGTGCCAGCTCACCTCTAGCGGTCACCACCGGGGAGCTGTTTTTT	CASSPLAVTTGELFF
17	NA	TRBV7-9	TRBD1	TRBJ2-5	TGTGCCAGCAGCTTAGTGGGCTGGGGACAGGGAACAGAGACCCAGTACTTC	CASSLVGWGQGTETQYF
16	NA	TRBV4-1	NA	TRBJ1-1	TGCGCCAGCAGCCCCGCGGGGGGAGACTTGAACACTGAAGCTTTCTTT	CASSPAGGDLNTEAFF
15	NA	TRBV9	NA	TRBJ2-1	TGTGCCAGCAGCGTGGCCCCAAACAGGGACAATGAGCAGTTCTTC	CASSVAPNRDNEQFF
13	NA	TRBV7-7	TRBD2	TRBJ2-1	TGTGCTAGCAGCCGAGGGCTAGCGGGTGAGCAGTTCTTC	CASSRGLAGEQFF
14	NA	TRBV15	NA	TRBJ2-4	TGTGCCACCAGCAGAGATCCCAGAAAAAACATTCAGTACTTC	CATSRDPRKNIQYF
17	NA	TRBV15	TRBD1	TRBJ2-6	TGTGCCACCAGCATGGACAGGGGGCTAGCTGGGGCCAACGTCCTGACTTTC	CATSMDRGLAGANVLTF
14	NA	TRBV6-5	TRBD2	TRBJ2-1	TGTGCCAGCAGCTCGGGACTAGCTCTGGGTGAGCAGTTCTTC	CASSSGLALGEQFF
14	NA	TRBV3-1/TRBV3-2	NA	TRBJ1-1	TGTGCCAGCAGCCAAGGAGGCGCGAACACTGAAGCTTTCTTT	CASSQGGANTEAFF
16	NA	TRBV4-2	TRBD2	TRBJ2-2	TGTGCCAGCAGCCAACCCGGGAGGGCAAACACCGGGGAGCTGTTTTTT	CASSQPGRANTGELFF
14	once	TRBV5-1	TRBD1	TRBJ1-2	TGCGCCAGCAGCTATACCGGGACAGGCTATGGCTACACCTTC	CASSYTGTGYGYTF
15	NA	TRBV6-5	NA	TRBJ1-4	TGTGCCAGCAGGGCGGGCGGGGGGACTAATGAAAAACTGTTTTTT	CASRAGGGTNEKLFF
16	NA	TRBV5-1	TRBD1	TRBJ2-2	TGCGCCAGCAGCACCACAGGGGGCTGGGACCCCGGGGAGCTGTTTTTT	CASSTTGGWDPGELFF
14	NA	TRBV29-1	NA	TRBJ1-2	TGCAGCGTTGCCCCCGGGCCGGAGGGCTATGGCTACACCTTC	CSVAPGPEGYGYTF
14	medium-sized	TRBV7-2	NA	TRBJ2-5	TGTGCCAGCAGTGCGTCGCTCGGTCGAGGGACCCAGTACTTC	CASSASLGRGTQYF
16	NA	TRBV7-2	TRBD2	TRBJ2-7	TGTGCCAGCAGCCCTCTAGCGGGGGGGAGCTCCTACGAGCAGTACTTC	CASSPLAGGSSYEQYF
11	once	TRBV6-5	NA	TRBJ2-1	TGTGCCAGCATTGGAGTGGCTGAGCAGTTCTTC	CASIGVAEQFF
13	NA	TRBV2	NA	TRBJ1-6	TGTGCCAGCAATCCGGGGAGCGGTTCACCCCTCCACTTT	CASNPGSGSPLHF